This TCR beta chain was sequenced in a study of cytomegalovirus exposure and HLA in healthy donors. Worth noting for this clone: The antigen is not known.

Study-wide points: Later analysis revealed greater clonal expansion in HLA-associated TCR beta chains than in equally common others. Several of the most significant clusters appeared, in a later analysis, to be linked to common viral pathogens.

Germline V CDR1 and CDR2: MNHEY, SVGAGI. Trimming removed 2 bases at V and 2 bases at J, with 10 bases between. This CDR3 region has 14 residues. With 60 Vbeta and 13 Jbeta primers, the PCR was carried out. TCRdb's table, derived via immunoSEQ multiplex PCR, lists solely in-frame clones and lacks some. The sample shows approximately 100,000 clones, about 80% of them seen only once. The J gene is TRBJ2-7, the V gene TRBV6-5, with D perhaps matching TRBD2 (5 bases). This receptor was obtained from a man aged 60-69 years in good health and CMV-seropositive. Sequencing was carried out using PBMCs. The CDR3 bases are TGTGCCAGCAGTTACGAGAGCGGTGCCTACGAGCAGTACTTC. It translates to CASSYESGAYEQYF.